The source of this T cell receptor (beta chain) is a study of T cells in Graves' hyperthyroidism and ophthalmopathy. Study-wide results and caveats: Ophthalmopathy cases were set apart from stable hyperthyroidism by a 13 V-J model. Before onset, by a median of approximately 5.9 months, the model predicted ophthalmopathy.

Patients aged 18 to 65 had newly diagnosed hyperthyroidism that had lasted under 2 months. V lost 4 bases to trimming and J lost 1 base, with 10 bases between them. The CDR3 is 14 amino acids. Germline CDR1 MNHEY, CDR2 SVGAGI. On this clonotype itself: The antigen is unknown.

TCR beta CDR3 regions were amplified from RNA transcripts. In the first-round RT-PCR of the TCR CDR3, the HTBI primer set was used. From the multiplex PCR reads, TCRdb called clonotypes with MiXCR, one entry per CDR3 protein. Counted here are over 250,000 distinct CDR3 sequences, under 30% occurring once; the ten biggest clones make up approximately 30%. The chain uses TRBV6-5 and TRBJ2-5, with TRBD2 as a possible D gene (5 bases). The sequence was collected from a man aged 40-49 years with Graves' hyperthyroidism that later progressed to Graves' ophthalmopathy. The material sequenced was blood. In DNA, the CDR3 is TGTGCCAGCAGTTCCGGGGAGTCCCAAGAGACCCAGTACTTC. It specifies CASSSGESQETQYF.